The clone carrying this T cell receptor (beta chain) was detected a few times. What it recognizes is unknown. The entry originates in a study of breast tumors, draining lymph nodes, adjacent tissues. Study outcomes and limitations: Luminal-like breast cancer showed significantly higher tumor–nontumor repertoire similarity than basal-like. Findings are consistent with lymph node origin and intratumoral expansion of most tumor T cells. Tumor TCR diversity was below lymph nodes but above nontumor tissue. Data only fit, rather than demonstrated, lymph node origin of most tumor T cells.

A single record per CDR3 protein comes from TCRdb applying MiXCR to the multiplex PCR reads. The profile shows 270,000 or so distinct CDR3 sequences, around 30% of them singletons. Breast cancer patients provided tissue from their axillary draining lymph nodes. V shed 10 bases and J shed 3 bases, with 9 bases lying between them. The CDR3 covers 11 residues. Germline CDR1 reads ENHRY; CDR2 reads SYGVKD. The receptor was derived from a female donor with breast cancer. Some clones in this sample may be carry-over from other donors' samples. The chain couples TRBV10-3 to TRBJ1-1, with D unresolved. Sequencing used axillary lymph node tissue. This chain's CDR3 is CATREDTEAFF. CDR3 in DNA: TGTGCCACCCGGGAGGACACTGAAGCTTTCTTT.